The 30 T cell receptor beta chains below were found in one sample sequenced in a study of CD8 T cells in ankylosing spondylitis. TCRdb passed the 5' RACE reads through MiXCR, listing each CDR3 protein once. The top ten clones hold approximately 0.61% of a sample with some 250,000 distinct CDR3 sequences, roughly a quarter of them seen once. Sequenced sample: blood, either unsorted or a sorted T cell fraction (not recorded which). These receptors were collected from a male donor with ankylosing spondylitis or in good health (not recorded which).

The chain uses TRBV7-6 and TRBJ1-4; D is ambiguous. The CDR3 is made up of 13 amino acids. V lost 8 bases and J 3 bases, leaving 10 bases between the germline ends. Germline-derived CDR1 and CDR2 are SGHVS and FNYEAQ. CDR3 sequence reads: CASRKGANEKLFF. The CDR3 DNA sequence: TGTGCCAGCCGGAAGGGAGCTAATGAAAAACTGTTTTTT. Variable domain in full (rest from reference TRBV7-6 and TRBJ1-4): GAGVSQSPRYKVTKRGQDVALRCDPISGHVSLYWYRQALGQGPEFLTYFNYEAQQDKSGLPNDRFSAERPEGSISTLTIQRTEQRDSAMYRCASRKGANEKLFFGSGTQLSVL.

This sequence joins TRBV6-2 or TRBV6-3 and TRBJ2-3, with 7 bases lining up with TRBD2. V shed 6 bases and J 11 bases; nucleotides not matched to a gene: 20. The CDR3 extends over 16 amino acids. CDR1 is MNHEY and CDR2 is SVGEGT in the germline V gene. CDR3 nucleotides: TGTGCCAGCAGACGACGGCCCTCGACTAGCCCCTTGAGGCAGTATTTT. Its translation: CASRRRPSTSPLRQYF.

CDR3 sequence (DNA): TGTGCCAGCAACCCGCAGGGATATGGAAACACCATATATTTT. Its protein product is CASNPQGYGNTIYF. The V call is TRBV12-3 or TRBV12-4, the J call TRBJ1-3; perhaps TRBD1 as D (5 bases). With 7 bases removed from V and 3 bases from J, the gap between germline ends came to 13 bases. The CDR3 loop spans 14 amino acids.

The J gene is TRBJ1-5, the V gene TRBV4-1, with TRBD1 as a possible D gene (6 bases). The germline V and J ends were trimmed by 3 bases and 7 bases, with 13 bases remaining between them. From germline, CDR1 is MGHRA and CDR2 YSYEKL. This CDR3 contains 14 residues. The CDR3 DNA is TGCGCCAGCAGCCACCAGGGGTCGGGGCAGCCCCAGCATTTT. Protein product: CASSHQGSGQPQHF.

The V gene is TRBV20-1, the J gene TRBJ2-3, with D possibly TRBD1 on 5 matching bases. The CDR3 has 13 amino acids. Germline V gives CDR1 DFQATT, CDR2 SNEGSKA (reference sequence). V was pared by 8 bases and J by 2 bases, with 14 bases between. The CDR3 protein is CSTEEGATDTQYF. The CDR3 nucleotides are TGCAGTACCGAGGAAGGGGCCACAGATACGCAGTATTTT.

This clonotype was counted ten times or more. CDR3 coding DNA: TGTGCCAGCAGCGGGGGGGCCTCACCCCTCCACTTT. Translating it yields CASSGGASPLHF. The J gene is TRBJ1-6, the V gene TRBV9; D perhaps matches TRBD1 (6 bases). Trimming left V 3 bases short and J 10 bases short, with 8 bases between. The germline gives CDR1 SGDLS, CDR2 YYNGEE. This CDR3 comprises 12 residues.

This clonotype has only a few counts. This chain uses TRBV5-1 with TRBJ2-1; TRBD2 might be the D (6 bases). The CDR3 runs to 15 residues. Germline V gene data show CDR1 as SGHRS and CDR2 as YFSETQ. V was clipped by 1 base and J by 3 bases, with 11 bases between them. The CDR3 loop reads CASSLIPRGYNEQFF. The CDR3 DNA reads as TGCGCCAGCAGCTTGATCCCGCGGGGCTACAATGAGCAGTTCTTC.

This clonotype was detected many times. The CDR3: CASSQQGSHNEQFF. CDR3 DNA: TGTGCCAGCAGCCAACAGGGGTCCCACAATGAGCAGTTCTTC. The chain joins TRBV7-7 to TRBJ2-1; 7 positions match TRBD1. CDR1 SSHAT and CDR2 FNYEAQ come from the germline V gene (reference sequence). The CDR3 runs 14 residues. With 5 bases clipped from V and 5 bases from J, the junction kept 6 bases outside the gene matches.

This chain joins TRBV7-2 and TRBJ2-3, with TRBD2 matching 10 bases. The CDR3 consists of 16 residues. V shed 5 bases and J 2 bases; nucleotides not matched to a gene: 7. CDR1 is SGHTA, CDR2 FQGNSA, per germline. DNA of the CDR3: TGTGCCAGCAGCATACTAGCGGGGTTGTTCACAGATACGCAGTATTTT. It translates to CASSILAGLFTDTQYF.

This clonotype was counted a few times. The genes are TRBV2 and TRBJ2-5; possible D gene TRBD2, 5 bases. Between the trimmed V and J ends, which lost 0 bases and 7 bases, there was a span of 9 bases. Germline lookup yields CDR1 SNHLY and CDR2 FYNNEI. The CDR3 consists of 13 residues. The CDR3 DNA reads TGTGCCAGCAGTGAAGCCGACTACGGGACCCAGTACTTC. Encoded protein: CASSEADYGTQYF.

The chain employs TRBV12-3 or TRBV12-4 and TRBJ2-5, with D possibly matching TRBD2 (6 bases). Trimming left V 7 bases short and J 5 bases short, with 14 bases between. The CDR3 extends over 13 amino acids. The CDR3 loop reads CASNLGGRETQYF. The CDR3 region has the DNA TGTGCCAGCAATTTGGGGGGTAGGGAGACCCAGTACTTC.

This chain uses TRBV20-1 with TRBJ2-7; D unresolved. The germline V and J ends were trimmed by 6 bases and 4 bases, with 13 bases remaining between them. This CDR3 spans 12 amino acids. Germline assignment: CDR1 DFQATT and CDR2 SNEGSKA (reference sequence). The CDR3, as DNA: TGCAGTGCCCGCCCTGAGGTGTACGAGCAGTACTTC. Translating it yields CSARPEVYEQYF.

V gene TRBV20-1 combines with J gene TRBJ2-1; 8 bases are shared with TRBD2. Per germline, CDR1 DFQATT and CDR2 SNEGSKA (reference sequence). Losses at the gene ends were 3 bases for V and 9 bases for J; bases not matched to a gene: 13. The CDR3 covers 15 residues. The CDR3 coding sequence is TGCAGTGCTAGCCCTCTTACGGGGGGGCCTGGTGAGCAGTTCTTC. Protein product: CSASPLTGGPGEQFF.

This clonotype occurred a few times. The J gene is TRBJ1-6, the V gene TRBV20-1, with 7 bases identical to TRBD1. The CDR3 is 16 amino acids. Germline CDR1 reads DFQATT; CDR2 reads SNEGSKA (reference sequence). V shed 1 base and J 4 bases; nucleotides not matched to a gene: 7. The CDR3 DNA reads TGCAGTGCTAGAGCCCGAGGACAGGTTTATAATTCACCCCTCCACTTT. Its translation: CSARARGQVYNSPLHF.

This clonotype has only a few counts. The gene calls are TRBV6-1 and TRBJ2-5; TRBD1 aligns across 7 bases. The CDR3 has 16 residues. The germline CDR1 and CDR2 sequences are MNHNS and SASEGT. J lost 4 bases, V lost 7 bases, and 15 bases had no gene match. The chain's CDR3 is CASTWDRTKRGETQYF. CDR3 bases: TGTGCCAGCACCTGGGACAGAACCAAGCGAGGAGAGACCCAGTACTTC.

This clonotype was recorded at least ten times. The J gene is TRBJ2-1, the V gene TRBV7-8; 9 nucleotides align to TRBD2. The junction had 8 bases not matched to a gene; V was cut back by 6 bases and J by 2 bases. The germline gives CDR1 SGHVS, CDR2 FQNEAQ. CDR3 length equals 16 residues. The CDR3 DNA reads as TGTGCCAGCAGTCTTGGGGCTAGCGGGGCCTACAATGAGCAGTTCTTC. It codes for CASSLGASGAYNEQFF.

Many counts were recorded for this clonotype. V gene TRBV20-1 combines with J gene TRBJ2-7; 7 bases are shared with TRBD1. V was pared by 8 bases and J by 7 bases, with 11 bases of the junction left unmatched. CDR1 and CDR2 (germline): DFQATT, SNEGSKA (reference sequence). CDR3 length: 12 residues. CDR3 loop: CSRQGQLREQYF. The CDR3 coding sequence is TGCAGTAGACAGGGCCAGCTAAGGGAGCAGTACTTC.

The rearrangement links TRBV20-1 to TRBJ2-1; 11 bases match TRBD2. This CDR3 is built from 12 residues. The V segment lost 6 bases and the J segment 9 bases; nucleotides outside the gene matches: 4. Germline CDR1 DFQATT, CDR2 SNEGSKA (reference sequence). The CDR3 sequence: CSARTSGSEQFF. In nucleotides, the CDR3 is TGCAGTGCGCGGACTAGCGGGTCTGAGCAGTTCTTC.

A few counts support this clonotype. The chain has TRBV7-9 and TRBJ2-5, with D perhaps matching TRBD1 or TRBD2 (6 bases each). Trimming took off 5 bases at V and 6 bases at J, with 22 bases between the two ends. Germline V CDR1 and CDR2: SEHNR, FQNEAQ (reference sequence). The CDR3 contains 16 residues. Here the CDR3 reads CASSLEAGGGSQTQYF. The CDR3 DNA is TGTGCCAGCAGCCTCGAGGCCGGAGGGGGGAGCCAGACCCAGTACTTC.

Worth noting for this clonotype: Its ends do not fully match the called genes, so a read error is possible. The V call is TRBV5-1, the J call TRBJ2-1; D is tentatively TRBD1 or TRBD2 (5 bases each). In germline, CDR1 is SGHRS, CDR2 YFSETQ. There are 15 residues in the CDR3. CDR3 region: CSSSAGTRQYNEQFF. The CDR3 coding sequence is TGCTCCAGCAGTGCCGGGACGCGTCAATACAATGAGCAGTTCTTC.

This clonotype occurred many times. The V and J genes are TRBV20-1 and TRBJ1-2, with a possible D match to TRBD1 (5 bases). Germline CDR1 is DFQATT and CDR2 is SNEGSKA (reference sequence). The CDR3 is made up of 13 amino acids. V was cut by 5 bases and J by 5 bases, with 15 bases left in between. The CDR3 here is CSAEPGPGYGYTF. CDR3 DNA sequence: TGCAGTGCTGAGCCCGGTCCAGGGTATGGCTACACCTTC.

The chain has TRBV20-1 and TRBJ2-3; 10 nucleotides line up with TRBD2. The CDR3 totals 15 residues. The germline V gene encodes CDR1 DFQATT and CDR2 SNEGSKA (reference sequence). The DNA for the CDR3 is TGCGCTACCCCTCCCACTAGCGGGGTACCAGATACGCAGTATTTT. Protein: CATPPTSGVPDTQYF.

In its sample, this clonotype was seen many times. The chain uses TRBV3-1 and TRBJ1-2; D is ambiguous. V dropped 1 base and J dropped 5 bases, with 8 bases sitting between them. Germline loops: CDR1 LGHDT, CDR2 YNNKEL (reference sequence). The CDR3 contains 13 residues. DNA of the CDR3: TGTGCCAGCAGCCAAGCTGGGGAGTATGGCTACACCTTC. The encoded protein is CASSQAGEYGYTF.

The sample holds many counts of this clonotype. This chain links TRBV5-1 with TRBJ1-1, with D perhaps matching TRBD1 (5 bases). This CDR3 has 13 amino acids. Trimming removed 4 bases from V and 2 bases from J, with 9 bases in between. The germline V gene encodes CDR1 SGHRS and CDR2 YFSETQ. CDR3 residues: CASSKDTNTEAFF. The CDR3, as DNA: TGCGCCAGCAGCAAGGACACTAACACTGAAGCTTTCTTT.

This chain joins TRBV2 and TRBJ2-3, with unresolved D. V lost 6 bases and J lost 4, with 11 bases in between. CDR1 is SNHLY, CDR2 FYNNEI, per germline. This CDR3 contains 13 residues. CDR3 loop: CASSPTGPDTQYF. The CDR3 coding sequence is TGTGCCAGCAGCCCGACGGGCCCAGATACGCAGTATTTT.

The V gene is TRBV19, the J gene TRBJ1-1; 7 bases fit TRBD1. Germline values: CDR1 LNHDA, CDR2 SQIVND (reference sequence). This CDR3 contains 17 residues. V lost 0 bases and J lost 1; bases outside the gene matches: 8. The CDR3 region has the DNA TGTGCCAGTAGTATAGATTCTCTAGGGGGCACGAACACTGAAGCTTTCTTT. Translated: CASSIDSLGGTNTEAFF. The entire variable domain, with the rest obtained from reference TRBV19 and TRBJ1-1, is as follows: DGGITQSPKYLFRKEGQNVTLSCEQNLNHDAMYWYRQDPGQGLRLIYYSQIVNDFQKGDIAEGYSVSREKKESFPLTVTSAQKNPTAFYLCASSIDSLGGTNTEAFFGQGTRLTVV.

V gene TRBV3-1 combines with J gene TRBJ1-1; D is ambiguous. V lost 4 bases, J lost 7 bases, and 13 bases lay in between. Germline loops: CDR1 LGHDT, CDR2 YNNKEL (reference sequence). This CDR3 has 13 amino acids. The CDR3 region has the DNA TGTGCCAGCAGCCGGTCCGACGTGAGTGAAGCTTTCTTT. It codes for CASSRSDVSEAFF. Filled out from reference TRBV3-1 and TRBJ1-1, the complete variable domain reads DTAVSQTPKYLVTQMGNDKSIKCEQNLGHDTMYWYKQDSKKFLKIMFSYNNKELIINETVPNRFSPKSPDKAHLNLHINSLELGDSAVYFCASSRSDVSEAFFGQGTRLTVV.

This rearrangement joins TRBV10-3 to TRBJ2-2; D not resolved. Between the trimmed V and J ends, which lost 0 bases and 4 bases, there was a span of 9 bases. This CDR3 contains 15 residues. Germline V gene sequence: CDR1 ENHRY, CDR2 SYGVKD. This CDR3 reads CAISESDTSTGELFF. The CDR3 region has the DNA TGTGCCATCAGTGAGTCAGATACTTCCACCGGGGAGCTGTTTTTT.

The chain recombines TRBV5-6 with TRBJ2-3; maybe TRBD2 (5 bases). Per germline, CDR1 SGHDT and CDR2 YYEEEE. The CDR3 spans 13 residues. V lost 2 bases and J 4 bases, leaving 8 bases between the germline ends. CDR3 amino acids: CASSFQEADTQYF. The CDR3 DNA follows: TGTGCCAGCAGCTTTCAGGAGGCAGATACGCAGTATTTT.

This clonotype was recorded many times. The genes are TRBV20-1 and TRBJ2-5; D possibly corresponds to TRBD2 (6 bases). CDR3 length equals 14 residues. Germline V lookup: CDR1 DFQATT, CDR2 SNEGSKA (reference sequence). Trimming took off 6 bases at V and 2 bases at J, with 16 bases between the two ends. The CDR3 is CSAKRYSGQETQYF. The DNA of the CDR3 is TGCAGTGCCAAGAGGTATAGCGGACAAGAGACCCAGTACTTC.